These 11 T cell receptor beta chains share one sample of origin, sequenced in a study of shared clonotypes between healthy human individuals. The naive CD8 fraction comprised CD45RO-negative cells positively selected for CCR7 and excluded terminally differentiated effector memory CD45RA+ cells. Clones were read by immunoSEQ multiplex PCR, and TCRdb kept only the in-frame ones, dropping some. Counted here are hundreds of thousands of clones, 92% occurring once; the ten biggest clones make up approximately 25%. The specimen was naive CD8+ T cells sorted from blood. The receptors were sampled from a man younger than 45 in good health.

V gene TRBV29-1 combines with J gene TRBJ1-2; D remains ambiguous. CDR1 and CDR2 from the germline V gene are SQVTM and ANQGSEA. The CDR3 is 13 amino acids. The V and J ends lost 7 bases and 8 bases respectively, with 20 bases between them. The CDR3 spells CSASLTHRIGYTF. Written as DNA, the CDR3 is TGCAGCGCCAGCCTAACTCACCGTATCGGCTACACCTTC.

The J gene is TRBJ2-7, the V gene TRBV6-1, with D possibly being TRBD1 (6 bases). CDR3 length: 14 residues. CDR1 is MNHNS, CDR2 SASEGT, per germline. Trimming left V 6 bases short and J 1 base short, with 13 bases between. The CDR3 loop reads CASRPGTLSYEQYF. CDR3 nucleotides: TGTGCCAGCAGACCCGGGACACTATCCTACGAGCAGTACTTC.

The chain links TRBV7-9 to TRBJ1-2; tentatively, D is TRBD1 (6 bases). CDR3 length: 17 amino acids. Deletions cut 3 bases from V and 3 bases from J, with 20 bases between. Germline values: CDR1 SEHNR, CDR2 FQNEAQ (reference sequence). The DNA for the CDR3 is TGTGCCAGCAGCTTTAGGTCGGAAGGGGGGCTTTACTATGGCTACACCTTC. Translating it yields CASSFRSEGGLYYGYTF. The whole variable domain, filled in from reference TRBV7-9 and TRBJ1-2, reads DTGVSQNPRHKITKRGQNVTFRCDPISEHNRLYWYRQTLGQGPEFLTYFQNEAQLEKSRLLSDRFSAERPKGSFSTLEIQRTEQGDSAMYLCASSFRSEGGLYYGYTFGSGTRLTVV.

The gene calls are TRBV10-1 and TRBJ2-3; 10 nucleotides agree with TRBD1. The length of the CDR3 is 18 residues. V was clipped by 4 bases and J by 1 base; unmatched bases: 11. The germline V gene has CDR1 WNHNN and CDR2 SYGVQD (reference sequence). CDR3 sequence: CASSAGLAGTGGTDTQYF. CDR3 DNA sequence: TGCGCCAGCAGTGCTGGATTAGCCGGGACAGGGGGCACAGATACGCAGTATTTT.

As DNA, the CDR3 is TGTGCCAGCAGCTCCTCGGGAGGGGCTTTCTCTGGCTACACCTTC. Translation: CASSSSGGAFSGYTF. The gene calls are TRBV7-9 and TRBJ1-2; D perhaps matches TRBD1 (5 bases). The CDR3 is made up of 15 amino acids. Germline V gives CDR1 SEHNR, CDR2 FQNEAQ (reference sequence). Trimming removed 4 bases from V and 7 bases from J, with 19 bases in between. Full variable domain (outside the CDR3, taken from reference TRBV7-9 and TRBJ1-2): DTGVSQNPRHKITKRGQNVTFRCDPISEHNRLYWYRQTLGQGPEFLTYFQNEAQLEKSRLLSDRFSAERPKGSFSTLEIQRTEQGDSAMYLCASSSSGGAFSGYTFGSGTRLTVV.

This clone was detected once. This CDR3 reads CASSPWEGNEKLFF. CDR3 DNA sequence: TGTGCCAGCAGCCCCTGGGAGGGTAATGAAAAACTGTTTTTT. The gene calls are TRBV11-2 and TRBJ1-4; D is uncertain. Germline V gene lookup returns CDR1 SGHAT and CDR2 FQNNGV. The CDR3 is 14 residues long. V was pared by 5 bases and J by 4 bases, with 11 bases between.

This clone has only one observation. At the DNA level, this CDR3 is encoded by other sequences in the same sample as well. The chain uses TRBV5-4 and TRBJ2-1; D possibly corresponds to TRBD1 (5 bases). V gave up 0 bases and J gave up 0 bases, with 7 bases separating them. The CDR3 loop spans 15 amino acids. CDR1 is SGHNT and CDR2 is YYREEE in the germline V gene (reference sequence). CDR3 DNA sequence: TGTGCCAGCAGCTTGGGGCAGGGCTCCTACAATGAGCAGTTCTTC. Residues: CASSLGQGSYNEQFF.

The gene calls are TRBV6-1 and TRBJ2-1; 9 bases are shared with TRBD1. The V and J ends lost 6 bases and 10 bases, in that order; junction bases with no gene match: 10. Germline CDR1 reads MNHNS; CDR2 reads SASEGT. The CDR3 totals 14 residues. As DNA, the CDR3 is TGTGCCAGCAGCGACTACAGGGGGCCCGGCGAGCAGTTCTTC. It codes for CASSDYRGPGEQFF.

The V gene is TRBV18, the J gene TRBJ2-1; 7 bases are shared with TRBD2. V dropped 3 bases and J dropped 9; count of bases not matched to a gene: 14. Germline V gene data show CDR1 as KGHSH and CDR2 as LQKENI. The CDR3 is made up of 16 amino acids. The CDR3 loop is CASSPDYGEGPLEQFF. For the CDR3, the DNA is TGTGCCAGCTCACCGGACTATGGGGAGGGCCCGCTTGAGCAGTTCTTC.

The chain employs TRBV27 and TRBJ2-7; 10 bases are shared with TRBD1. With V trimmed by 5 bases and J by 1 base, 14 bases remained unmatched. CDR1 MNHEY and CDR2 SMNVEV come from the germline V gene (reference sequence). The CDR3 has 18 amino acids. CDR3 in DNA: TGTGCCAGCAGTGACCTCACTTCCGGGACAGGGGTTTCCTACGAGCAGTACTTC. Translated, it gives CASSDLTSGTGVSYEQYF.

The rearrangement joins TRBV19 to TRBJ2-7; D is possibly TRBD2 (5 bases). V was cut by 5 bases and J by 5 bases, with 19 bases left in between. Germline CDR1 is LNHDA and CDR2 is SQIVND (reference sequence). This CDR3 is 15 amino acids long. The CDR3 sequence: CASSLVGSSGNEQYF. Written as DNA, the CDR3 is TGTGCCAGTAGTTTAGTAGGGAGTTCCGGTAACGAGCAGTACTTC.